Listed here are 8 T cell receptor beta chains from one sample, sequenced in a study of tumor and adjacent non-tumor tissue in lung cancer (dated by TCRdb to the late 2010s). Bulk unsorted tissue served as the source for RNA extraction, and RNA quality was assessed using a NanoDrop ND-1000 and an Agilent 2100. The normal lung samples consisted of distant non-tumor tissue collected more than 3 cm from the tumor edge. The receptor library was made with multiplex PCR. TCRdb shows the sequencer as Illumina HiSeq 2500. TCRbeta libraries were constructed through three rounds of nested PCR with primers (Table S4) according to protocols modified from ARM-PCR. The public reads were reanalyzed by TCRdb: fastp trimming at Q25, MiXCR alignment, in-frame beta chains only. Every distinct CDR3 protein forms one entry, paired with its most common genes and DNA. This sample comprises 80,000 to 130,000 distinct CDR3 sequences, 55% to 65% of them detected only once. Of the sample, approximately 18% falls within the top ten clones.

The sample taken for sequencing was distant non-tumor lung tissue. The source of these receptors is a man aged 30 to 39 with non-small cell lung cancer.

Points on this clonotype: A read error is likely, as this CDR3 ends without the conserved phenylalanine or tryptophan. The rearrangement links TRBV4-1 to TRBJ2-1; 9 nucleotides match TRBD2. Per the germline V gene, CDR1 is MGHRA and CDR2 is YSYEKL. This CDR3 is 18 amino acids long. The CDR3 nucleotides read TGCGCCAGCGGCCAAGATCCTAGCGGGGCGGGAGTAGGCAATGAGCAGTTCTCC. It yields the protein CASGQDPSGAGVGNEQFS.

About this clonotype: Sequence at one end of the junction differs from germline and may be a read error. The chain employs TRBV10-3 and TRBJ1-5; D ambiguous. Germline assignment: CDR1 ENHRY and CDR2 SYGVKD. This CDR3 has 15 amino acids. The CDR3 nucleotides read TGTGCCATCAGTGATTCAAGGGAGGGCGTTCAGCCCCGGCATTTT. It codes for CAISDSREGVQPRHF.

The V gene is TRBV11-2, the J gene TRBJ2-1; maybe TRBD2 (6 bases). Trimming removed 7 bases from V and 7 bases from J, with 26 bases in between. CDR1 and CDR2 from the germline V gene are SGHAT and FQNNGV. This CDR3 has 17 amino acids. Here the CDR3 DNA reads TGTGCCAGCAAAGCCTGGAGTTTGGGTAGTGGGACTAATGAGCAGTTCTTC. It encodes CASKAWSLGSGTNEQFF.

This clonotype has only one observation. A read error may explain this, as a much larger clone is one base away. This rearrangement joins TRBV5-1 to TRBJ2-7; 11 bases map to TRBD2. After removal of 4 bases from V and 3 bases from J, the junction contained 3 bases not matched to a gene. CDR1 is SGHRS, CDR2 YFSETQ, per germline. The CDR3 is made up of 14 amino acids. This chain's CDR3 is CASSMGTSGYEQYF. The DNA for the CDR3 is TGCGCCAGCAGCATGGGGACTAGCGGCTACGAGCAGTACTTC.

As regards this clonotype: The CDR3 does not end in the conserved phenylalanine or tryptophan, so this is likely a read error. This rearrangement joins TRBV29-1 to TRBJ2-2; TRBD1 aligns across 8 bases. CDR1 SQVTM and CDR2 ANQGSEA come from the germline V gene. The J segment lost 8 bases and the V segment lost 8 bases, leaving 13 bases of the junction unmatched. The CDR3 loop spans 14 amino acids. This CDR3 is CSFTDRAGTGELFS. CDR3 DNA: TGCAGCTTTACGGACAGGGCGGGGACGGGGGAGCTGTTTTCT.

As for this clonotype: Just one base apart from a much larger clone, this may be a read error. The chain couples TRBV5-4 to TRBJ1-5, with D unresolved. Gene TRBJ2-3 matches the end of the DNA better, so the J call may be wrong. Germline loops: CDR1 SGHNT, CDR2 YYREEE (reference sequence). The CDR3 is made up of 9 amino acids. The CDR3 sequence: CASSHPQYF. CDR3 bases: TGTGCCAGCAGCCATCCCCAGTATTTT.

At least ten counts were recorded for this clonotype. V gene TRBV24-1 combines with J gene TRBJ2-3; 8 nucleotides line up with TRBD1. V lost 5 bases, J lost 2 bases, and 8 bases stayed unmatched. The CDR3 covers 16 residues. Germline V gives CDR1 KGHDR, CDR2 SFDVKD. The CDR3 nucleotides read TGTGCCACCAGTGGGCTTGACAGGGGCGACACAGATACGCAGTATTTT. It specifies CATSGLDRGDTDTQYF.

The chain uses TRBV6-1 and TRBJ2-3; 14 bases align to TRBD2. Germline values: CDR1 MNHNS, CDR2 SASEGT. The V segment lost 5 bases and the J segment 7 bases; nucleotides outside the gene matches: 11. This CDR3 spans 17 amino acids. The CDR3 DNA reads TGTGCCAGCAGTACCGGGACTAGCGGGAGAAGGACATATACGCAGTATTTT. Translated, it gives CASSTGTSGRRTYTQYF.